The T cell receptor beta chain under discussion was sequenced for a study of blood T cell repertoires in COVID-19 (dated by TCRdb to 2018 to 2021). Some background on the complete study: The collaborator samples originated in the United States, Italy and Spain and spanned the acute and convalescent phases of COVID-19. Deeply sampled blood TCRbeta repertoires from subjects exposed to, actively infected with, or recovered from COVID-19 were included in the dataset. Where available, HLA class I and class II types were obtained from metadata supplied by the sample provider rather than from assay-based typing. A freely available public database, intended as a resource for researchers studying the immune response to SARS-CoV-2, is where the repertoires were released. The samples were drawn from two sources: the first 160 participants of the ongoing ImmuneRACE study, and about 1,300 subjects contributed by 6 global collaborators. The material from the prospective study consisted of cDNA or gDNA derived from T cells, B-cell-depleted T cells, or PBMCs. A de-identified subject ID, COVID-19 status, age in years and sex were almost always included in the sample metadata.

This clone was counted a single time. The target of this receptor is not known. No qualities accompany the bases; no much larger clone lies one base away. Broad study findings and their caveats: Clinical and demographic metadata were provided uncurated, with the amount varying by source and participant.

TCRbeta CDR3 regions were amplified from genomic DNA using the immunoSEQ Assay, a bias-controlled multiplex PCR. The authors' pipeline ran thus. Nucleated cell counts per sample were estimated from amplification of reference gene primers within the assay. Sequence reads were collapsed and filtered to measure the absolute abundance of every unique TCRbeta CDR3 rearrangement. Productive Simpson clonality was computed per sample as the square root of Simpson's diversity index over productive rearrangements. TCRdb retrieved this table from immuneACCESS and kept in-frame rearrangements only. Not all clones are present; in checked studies, unresolved V genes account for under half, and no reason is known for the remainder. That table furnishes V, J and clone size, whereas the DNA furnished D and trimming. The sample table contains roughly 260,000 clones; only one count was recorded for 88% of them. The top ten constitute 3.5% to 4.5% of the sample.

A second Seattle source provided samples from volunteer blood donors who had recovered from COVID-19. Whole blood was collected in K2EDTA tubes by collaborating institutions according to the institutions' own protocols. Collaborator samples were shipped for TCRbeta analysis as frozen whole blood, isolated PBMCs, or DNA extracted from either sample type. The germline ends are 20 bases apart after V is trimmed by 5 bases and J by 4 bases. The CDR3 spans 17 residues, from the cysteine through the phenylalanine. Only CDR3 DNA is held: 51 bases, read in frame from base 1. In the germline V gene, CDR1 corresponds to KGHSH and CDR2 to LQKENI.

In this chain, TRBV18 is recombined with TRBJ2-2, and possibly TRBD2, on 6 matching bases. Sequences were obtained from peripheral blood. This clonotype was sampled from a man in his fifties or sixties who had recovered from COVID-19. The DNA is as follows: TGTGCCAGCTCAGCAGATGCAGGAGGGTTTGGCACCGGGGAGCTGTTTTTT. Its product reads: CASSADAGGFGTGELFF.